This TCR beta chain appears in the sequencing data of a study of CD8 T cells in Susac syndrome. General observations from the study: Only a relatively small number of individuals were included in the TCR sequencing and HLA analysis.

Sequencing targeted TCR beta in T cells from blood (CD8+ and CD4+). Included as multiple sclerosis controls were treatment-naive patients who had stable or active relapsing-remitting disease. Isolation of CD8+ and CD4+ T cells was performed negatively, whereas enrichment of TEMRA cells was done by FACS. The germline V and J ends were trimmed by 0 bases and 5 bases, with 13 bases remaining between them. This CDR3 is 15 amino acids long. CDR1 and CDR2 (germline): SGHDN, FVKESK. As concerns this clonotype: Its antigen is unknown.

With random hexamers, reverse transcription was performed on about 0.5 to 1 ug of RNA. TCRdb re-derived calls from the immunoSEQ multiplex PCR reads in MiXCR, one entry per CDR3 protein. The table has around 140,000 distinct CDR3 sequences, 65% to 90% seen once. The chain joins TRBV14 to TRBJ2-5, with D perhaps matching TRBD1 or TRBD2 (5 bases each). This clonotype originated in a human donor with multiple sclerosis. Source material: CD8+ T cells from PBMCs. CDR3 sequence reads: CASSQDARGRETQYF. CDR3 nucleotide sequence: TGTGCCAGCAGCCAAGATGCGAGGGGAAGGGAGACCCAGTACTTC.